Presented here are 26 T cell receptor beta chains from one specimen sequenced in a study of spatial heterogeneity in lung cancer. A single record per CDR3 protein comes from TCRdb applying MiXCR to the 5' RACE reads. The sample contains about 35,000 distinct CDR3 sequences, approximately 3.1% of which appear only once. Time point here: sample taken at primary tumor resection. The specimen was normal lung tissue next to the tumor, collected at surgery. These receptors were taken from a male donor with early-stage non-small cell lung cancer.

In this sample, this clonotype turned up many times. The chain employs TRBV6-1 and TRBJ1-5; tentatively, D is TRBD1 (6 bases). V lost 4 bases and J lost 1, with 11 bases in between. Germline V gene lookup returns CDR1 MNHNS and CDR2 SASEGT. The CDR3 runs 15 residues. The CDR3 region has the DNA TGTGCCAGCAGTGTAGGGGGTCGGAGCAATCAGCCCCAGCATTTT. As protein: CASSVGGRSNQPQHF.

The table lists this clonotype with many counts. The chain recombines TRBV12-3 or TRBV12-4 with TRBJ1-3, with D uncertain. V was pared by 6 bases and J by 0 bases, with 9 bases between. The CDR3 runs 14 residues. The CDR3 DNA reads TGTGCCAGCAGACGAGGGAGCTCTGGAAACACCATATATTTT. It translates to CASRRGSSGNTIYF.

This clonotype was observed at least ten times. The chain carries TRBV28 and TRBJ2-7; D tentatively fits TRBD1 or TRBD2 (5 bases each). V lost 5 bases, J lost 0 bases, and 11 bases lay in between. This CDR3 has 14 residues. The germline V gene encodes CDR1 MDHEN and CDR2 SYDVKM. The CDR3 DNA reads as TGTGCCAGCAGTCCGAGAGGGGACTCCTACGAGCAGTACTTC. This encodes CASSPRGDSYEQYF.

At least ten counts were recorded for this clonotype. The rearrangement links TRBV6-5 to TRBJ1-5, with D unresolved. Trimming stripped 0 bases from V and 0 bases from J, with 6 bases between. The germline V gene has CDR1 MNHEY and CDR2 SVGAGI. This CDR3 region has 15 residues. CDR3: CASSYSMGSNQPQHF. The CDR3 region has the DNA TGTGCCAGCAGTTACTCGATGGGTAGCAATCAGCCCCAGCATTTT.

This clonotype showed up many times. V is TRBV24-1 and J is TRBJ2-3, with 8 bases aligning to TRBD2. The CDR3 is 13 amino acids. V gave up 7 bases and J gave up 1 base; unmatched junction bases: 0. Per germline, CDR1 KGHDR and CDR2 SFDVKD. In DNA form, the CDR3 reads TGTGCCACCAGAGCGGGGGGCACAGATACGCAGTATTTT. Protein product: CATRAGGTDTQYF.

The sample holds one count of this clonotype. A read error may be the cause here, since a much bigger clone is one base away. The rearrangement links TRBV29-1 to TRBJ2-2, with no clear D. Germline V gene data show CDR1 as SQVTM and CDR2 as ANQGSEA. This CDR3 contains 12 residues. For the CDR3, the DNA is TGCAGCGTTGAGTCTGACACCCGGGAGCTGTTTTTT. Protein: CSVESDTRELFF.

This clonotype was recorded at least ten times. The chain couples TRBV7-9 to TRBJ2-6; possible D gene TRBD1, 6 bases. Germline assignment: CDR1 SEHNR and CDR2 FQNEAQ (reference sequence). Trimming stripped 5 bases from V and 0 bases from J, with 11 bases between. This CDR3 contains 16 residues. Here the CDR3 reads CASSNNRDSGANVLTF. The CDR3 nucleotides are TGTGCCAGCAGCAACAACAGGGACTCTGGGGCCAACGTCCTGACTTTC.

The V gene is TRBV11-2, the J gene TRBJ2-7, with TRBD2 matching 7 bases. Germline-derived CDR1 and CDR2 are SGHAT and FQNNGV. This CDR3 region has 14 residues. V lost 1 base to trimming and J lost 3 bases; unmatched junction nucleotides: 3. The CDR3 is CASSLASSGYEQYF. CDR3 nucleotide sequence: TGTGCCAGCAGCTTAGCTTCTAGCGGCTACGAGCAGTACTTC.

The CDR3 DNA reads as TGTGCCAGCAGTCGACAGGGGTTGAATTCACCCCTCCACTTT. It specifies CASSRQGLNSPLHF. The chain is built from TRBV6-1 and TRBJ1-6; TRBD1 matches 8 bases. From germline, CDR1 is MNHNS and CDR2 SASEGT. The CDR3 length is 14 residues. Losses at the gene ends were 5 bases for V and 7 bases for J; bases not matched to a gene: 4.

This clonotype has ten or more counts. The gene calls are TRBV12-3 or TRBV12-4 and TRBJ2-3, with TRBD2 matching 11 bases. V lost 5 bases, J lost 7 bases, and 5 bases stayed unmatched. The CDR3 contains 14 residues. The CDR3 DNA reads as TGTGCCAGCAGTAGCCCTAGCGGGGGGAATACGCAGTATTTT. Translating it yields CASSSPSGGNTQYF.

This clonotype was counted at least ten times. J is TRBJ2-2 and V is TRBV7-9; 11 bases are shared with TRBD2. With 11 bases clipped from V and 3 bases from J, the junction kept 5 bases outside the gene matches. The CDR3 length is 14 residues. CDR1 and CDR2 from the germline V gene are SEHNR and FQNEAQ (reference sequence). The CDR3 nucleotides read TGTGCCGCGGGGACTAGCGGTCACACCGGGGAGCTGTTTTTT. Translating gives CAAGTSGHTGELFF.

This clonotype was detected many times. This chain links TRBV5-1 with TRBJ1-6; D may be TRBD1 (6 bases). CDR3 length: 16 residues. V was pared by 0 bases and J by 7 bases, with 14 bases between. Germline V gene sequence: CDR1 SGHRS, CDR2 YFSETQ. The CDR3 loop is CASSLEIQGRNSPLHF. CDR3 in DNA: TGCGCCAGCAGCTTGGAGATTCAGGGGAGGAATTCACCCCTCCACTTT.

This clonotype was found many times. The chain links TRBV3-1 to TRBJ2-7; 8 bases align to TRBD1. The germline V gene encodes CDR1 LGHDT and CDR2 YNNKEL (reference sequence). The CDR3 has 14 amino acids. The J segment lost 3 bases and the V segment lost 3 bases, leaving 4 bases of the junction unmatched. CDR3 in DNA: TGTGCCAGCAGCCAGAGACAGGGGATCTACGAGCAGTACTTC. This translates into CASSQRQGIYEQYF.

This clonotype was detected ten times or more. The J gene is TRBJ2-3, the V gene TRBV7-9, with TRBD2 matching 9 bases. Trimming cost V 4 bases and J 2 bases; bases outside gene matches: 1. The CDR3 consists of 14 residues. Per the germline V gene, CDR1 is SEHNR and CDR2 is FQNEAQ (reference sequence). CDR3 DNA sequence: TGTGCCAGCAGCTCTAGCGGGGTCACAGATACGCAGTATTTT. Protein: CASSSSGVTDTQYF.

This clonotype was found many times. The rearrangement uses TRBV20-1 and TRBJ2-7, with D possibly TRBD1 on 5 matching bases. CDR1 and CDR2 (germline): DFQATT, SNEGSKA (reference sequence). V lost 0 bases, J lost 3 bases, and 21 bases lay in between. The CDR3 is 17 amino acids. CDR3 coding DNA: TGCAGTGCTAGAGATTCTGTCACAGGAAAAGGTTTCTACGAGCAGTACTTC. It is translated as CSARDSVTGKGFYEQYF.

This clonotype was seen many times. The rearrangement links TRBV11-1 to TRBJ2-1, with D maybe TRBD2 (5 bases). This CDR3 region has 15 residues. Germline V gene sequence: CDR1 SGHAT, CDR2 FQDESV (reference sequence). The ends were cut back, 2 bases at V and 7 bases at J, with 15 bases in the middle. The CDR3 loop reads CASSLPLGLSNEQFF. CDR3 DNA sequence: TGTGCCAGCAGCTTACCCCTCGGACTGTCTAATGAGCAGTTCTTC.

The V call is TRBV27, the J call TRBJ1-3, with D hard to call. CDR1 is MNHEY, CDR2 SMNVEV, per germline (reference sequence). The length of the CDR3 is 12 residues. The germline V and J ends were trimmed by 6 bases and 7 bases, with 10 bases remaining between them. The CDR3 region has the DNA TGTGCCAGCAGCAGCCAAGGCAACACCATATATTTT. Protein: CASSSQGNTIYF.

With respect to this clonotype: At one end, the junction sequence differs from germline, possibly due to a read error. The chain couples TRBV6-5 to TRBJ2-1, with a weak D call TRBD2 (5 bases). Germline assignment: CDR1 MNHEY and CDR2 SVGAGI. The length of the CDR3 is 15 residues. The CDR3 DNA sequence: TGTGCCAGCAGGTCCGAGGGTGTTCCCTACGATGAGCAGTTCTTC. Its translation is CASRSEGVPYDEQFF.

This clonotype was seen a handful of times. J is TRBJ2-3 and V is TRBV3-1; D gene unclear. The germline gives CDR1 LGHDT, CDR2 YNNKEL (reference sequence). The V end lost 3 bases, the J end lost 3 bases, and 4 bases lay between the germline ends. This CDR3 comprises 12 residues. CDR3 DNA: TGTGCCAGCAGCCAGCTAACAGATACGCAGTATTTT. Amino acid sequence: CASSQLTDTQYF.

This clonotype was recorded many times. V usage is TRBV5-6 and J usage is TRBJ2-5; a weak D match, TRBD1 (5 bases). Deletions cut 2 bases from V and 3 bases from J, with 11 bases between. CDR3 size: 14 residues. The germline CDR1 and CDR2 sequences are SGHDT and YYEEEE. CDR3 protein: CASSFSDRKETQYF. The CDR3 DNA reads TGTGCCAGCAGCTTTAGTGACAGAAAAGAGACCCAGTACTTC.

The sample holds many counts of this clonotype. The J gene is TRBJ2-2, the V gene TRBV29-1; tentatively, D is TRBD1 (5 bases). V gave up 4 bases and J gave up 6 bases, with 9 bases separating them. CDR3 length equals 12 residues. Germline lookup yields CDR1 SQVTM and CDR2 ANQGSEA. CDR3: CSVGQSSGELFF. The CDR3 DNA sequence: TGCAGCGTTGGACAGTCCTCCGGGGAGCTGTTTTTT.

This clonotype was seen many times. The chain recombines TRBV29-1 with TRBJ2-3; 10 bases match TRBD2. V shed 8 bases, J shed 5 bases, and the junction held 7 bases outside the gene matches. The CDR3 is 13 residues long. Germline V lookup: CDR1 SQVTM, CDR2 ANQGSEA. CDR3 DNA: TGCAGCCTCCGGACTAGCGGCGGAGATACGCAGTATTTT. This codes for CSLRTSGGDTQYF.

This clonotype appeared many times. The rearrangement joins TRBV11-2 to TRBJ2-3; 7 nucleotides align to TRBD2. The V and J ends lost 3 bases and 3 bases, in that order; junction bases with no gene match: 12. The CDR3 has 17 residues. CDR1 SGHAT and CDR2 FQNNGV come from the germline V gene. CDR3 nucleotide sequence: TGTGCCAGCAGCTTTCCACGGGGGGAGGGAGCAACAGATACGCAGTATTTT. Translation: CASSFPRGEGATDTQYF.

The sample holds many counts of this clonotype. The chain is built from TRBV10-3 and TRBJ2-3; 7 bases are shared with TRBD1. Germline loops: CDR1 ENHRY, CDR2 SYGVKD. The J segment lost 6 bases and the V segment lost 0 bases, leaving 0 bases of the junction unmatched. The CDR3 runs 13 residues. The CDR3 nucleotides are TGTGCCATCAGTGAGTCGACAGGGGATACGCAGTATTTT. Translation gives CAISESTGDTQYF.

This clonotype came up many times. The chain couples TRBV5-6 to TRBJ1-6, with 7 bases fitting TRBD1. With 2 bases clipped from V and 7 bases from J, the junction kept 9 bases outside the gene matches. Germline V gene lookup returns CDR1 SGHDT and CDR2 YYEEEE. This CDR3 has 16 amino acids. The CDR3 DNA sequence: TGTGCCAGCAGCTTTTTGGGTTCGGACAGGAATTCACCCCTCCACTTT. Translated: CASSFLGSDRNSPLHF.

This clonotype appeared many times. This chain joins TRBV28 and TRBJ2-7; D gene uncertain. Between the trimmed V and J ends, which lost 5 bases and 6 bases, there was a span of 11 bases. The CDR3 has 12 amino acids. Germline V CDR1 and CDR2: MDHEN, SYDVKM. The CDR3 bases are TGTGCCAGCAGTCGGACCCGACCCGAGCAGTACTTC. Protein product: CASSRTRPEQYF.